The next 10 T cell receptor beta chains were all read from a single sample in a study of immune characterization of retroperitoneal liposarcoma. TCRdb called the PCR reads again in MiXCR, with one record for every CDR3 protein. Counted here are about 10,000 distinct CDR3 sequences, approximately 27% occurring once; the ten biggest clones make up approximately 8%. Sequencing input: tumor tissue. The origin of the receptors is a male donor with retroperitoneal liposarcoma.

The genes are TRBV6-5 and TRBJ2-4, with D tentatively TRBD2 (6 bases). The J call may be incorrect, as the DNA end agrees better with TRBJ2-7. The CDR3 is 14 residues long. The V gene's germline CDR1 is MNHEY and CDR2 SVGAGI. The CDR3 region is CASSYSSGLFEQYF. CDR3 DNA: TGTGCCAGCAGTTACTCGAGCGGACTATTCGAGCAGTACTTC.

Turning to this clonotype: One base away lies a much larger clone, so this may be a sequencing read error. This chain joins TRBV12-3 or TRBV12-4 and TRBJ2-7; no definite D call. Matching the DNA end better, TRBJ2-5 makes the J call doubtful. The CDR3 sequence is 14 residues long. The CDR3 nucleotides read TGTGCCAGCACCACGGCGAACGGCGCACAGACCCAGTACTTC. Translating gives CASTTANGAQTQYF.

By proportion, this clonotype is medium-sized. This rearrangement joins TRBV7-9 to TRBJ1-1, with D unclear. Per the germline V gene, CDR1 is SEHNR and CDR2 is FQNEAQ (reference sequence). The CDR3 contains 14 residues. V lost 1 base and J 4 bases, leaving 10 bases between the germline ends. The CDR3 coding sequence is TGTGCCAGCAGCTTAGGCATGGGGAGCACTGAAGCTTTCTTT. Its protein is CASSLGMGSTEAFF.

The rearrangement links TRBV6-8 to TRBJ2-5; possible D gene TRBD2, 6 bases. V was pared by 9 bases and J by 3 bases, with 20 bases between. This CDR3 spans 15 amino acids. Germline CDR1 MNHGY, CDR2 SAAAGT. CDR3 loop: CASYSGTFFEETQYF. CDR3 coding DNA: TGTGCCAGTTATTCCGGGACTTTTTTCGAAGAGACCCAGTACTTC.

This clonotype was counted only a few times. The chain carries TRBV6-1 and TRBJ2-1; the D gene is possibly TRBD2 (6 bases). In germline, CDR1 is MNHNS, CDR2 SASEGT. There are 14 residues in the CDR3. V dropped 8 bases and J dropped 4 bases, with 15 bases sitting between them. In DNA, the CDR3 is TGTGCCAGCTACACTAGCCTGTCTTACAATGAGCAGTTCTTC. It specifies CASYTSLSYNEQFF.

This clonotype showed up many times. V and J are TRBV6-1 and TRBJ2-5, with 7 bases identical to TRBD2. V trimming: 0 bases; J trimming: 2 bases; junction bases outside the gene matches: 6. Germline lookup yields CDR1 MNHNS and CDR2 SASEGT. The CDR3 sequence is 16 residues long. The CDR3: CASSEARASGQETQYF. CDR3 nucleotide sequence: TGTGCCAGCAGTGAAGCCCGGGCTAGCGGACAAGAGACCCAGTACTTC.

This clonotype was picked up many times. The rearrangement joins TRBV6-1 to TRBJ2-1; D assignment may be TRBD1 or TRBD2 (5 bases each). CDR1 is MNHNS and CDR2 is SASEGT in the germline V gene. Trimming cost V 5 bases and J 13 bases, with 24 bases left between them. The CDR3 runs 15 residues. The CDR3 DNA follows: TGTGCCAGCAGTCACCGGGACGCGTGGAGTGAGACCCAGTTCTTC. Protein product: CASSHRDAWSETQFF.

The CDR3 reads CASSRPYERGNYEQYF. The CDR3 DNA is TGTGCCAGCAGTCGGCCCTATGAGCGGGGGAACTACGAGCAGTACTTC. The V call is TRBV6-6, the J call TRBJ2-5, with TRBD2 matching 8 bases. With the DNA end fitting TRBJ2-7 better, the J assignment may be wrong. Germline V gene sequence: CDR1 MNHNY, CDR2 SVGAGI (reference sequence). The CDR3 totals 16 residues.

This clonotype counts as medium-sized (0.01 to 0.1%). The chain uses TRBV7-9 and TRBJ2-1; D is undetermined. Matching the DNA end better, TRBJ2-7 makes the J call doubtful. The CDR3 covers 14 residues. Germline V gene lookup returns CDR1 SEHNR and CDR2 FQNEAQ (reference sequence). CDR3 residues: CASSLASGLDEQYF. The CDR3 DNA is TGTGCCAGCAGCTTAGCGTCCGGGTTGGACGAGCAGTACTTC.

This clonotype has a handful of counts. The chain links TRBV27 to TRBJ2-1, with D unclear. Germline CDR1 is MNHEY and CDR2 is SMNVEV (reference sequence). The CDR3 runs 13 residues. The V end lost 3 bases, the J end lost 13 bases, and 16 bases lay between the germline ends. CDR3 nucleotides: TGTGCCAGCAGTTTTGGCAACCAAGAGACCCAGTTCTTC. This encodes CASSFGNQETQFF.